The clone carrying this T cell receptor (beta chain) appeared many times. Its antigen is unidentified. CDR3 size: 13 residues. With 6 bases removed from V and 8 bases from J, the gap between germline ends came to 16 bases. From germline, CDR1 is MDHEN and CDR2 SYDVKM. The record originates from a study of T cells in Graves' hyperthyroidism and ophthalmopathy. Study at large: Pretreatment peripheral blood was obtained at initial diagnosis.

General study points: Through a model of 13 V-J features, ophthalmopathy was separated from stable hyperthyroidism.

Amplification of TCR beta CDR3 regions used RNA as the template. When the TCR CDR3 underwent first-round RT-PCR, the HTBI primer set was used. Each CDR3 protein is one row after TCRdb ran MiXCR on the multiplex PCR reads. The sample lists around 60,000 distinct CDR3 sequences; about 50% were seen once. Exclusion criteria comprised uncontrolled infection, other autoimmune disease, pregnancy or lactation. PBMCs were obtained from approximately 10 ml fresh peripheral blood. The rearrangement joins TRBV28 to TRBJ1-2; a possible D gene is TRBD1 (6 bases). The sequenced sample consisted of blood. The origin of this receptor is a woman in her 30s with Graves' ophthalmopathy. CDR3 in DNA: TGTGCCAGCAGGGCAGGGGAAATCGGCGGCTACACCTTC. Amino acid sequence: CASRAGEIGGYTF.